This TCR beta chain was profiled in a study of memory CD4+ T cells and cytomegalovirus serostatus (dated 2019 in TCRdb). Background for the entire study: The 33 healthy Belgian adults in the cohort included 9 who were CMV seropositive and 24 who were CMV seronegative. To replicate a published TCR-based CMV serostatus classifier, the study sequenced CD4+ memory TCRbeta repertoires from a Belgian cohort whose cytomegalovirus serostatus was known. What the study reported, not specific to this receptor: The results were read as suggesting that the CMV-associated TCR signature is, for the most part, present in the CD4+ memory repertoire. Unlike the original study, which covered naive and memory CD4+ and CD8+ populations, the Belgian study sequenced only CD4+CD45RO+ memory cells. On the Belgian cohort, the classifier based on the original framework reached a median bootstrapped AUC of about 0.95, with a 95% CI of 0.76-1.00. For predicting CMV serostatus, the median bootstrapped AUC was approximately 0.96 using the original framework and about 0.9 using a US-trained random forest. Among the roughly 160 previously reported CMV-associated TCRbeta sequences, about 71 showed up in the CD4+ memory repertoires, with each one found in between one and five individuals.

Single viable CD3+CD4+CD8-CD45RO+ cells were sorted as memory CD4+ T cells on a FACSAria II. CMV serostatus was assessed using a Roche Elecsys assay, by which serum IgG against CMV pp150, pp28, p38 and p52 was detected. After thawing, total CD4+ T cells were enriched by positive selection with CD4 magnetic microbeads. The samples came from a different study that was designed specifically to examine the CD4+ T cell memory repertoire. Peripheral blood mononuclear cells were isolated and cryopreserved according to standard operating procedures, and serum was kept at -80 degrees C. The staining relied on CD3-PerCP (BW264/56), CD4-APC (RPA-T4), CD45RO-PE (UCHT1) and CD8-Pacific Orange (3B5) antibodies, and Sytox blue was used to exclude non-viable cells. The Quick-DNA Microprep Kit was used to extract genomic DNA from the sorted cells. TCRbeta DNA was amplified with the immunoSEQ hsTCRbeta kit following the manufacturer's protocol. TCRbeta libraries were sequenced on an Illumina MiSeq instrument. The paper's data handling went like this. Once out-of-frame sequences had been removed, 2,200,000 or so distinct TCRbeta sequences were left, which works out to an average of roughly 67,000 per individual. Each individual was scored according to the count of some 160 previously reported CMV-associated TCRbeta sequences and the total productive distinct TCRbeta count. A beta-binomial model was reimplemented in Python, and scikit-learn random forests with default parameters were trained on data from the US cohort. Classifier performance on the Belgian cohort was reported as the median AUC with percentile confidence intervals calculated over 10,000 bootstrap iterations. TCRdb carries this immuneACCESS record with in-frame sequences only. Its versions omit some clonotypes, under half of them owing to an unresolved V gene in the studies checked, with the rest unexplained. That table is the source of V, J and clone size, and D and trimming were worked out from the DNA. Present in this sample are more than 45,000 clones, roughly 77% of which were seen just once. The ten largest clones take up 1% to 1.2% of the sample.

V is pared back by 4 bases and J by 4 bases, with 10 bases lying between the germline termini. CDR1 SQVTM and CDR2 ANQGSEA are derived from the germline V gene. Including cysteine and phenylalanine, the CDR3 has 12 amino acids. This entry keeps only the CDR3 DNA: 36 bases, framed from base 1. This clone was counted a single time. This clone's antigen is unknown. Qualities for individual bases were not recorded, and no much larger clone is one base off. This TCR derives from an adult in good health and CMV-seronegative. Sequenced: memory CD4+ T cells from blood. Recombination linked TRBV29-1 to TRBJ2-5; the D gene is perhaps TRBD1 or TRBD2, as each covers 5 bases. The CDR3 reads CSVGGVRETQYF. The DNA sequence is TGCAGCGTTGGAGGGGTGAGAGAGACCCAGTACTTC.